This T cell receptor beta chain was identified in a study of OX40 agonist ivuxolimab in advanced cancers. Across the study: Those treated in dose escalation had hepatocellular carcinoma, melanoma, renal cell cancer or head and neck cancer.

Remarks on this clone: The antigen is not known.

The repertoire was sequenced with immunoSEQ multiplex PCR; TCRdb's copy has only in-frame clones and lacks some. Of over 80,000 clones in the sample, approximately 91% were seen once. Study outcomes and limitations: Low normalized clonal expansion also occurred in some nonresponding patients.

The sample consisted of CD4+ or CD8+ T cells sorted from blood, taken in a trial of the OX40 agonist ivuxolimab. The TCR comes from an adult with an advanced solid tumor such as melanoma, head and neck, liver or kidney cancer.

CDR3 bases: TGCGCCAGCAGCTTGGCAGGGGATACTGAAGCTTTCTTT. Protein product: CASSLAGDTEAFF. The rearrangement uses TRBV5-1 and TRBJ1-1, with D perhaps matching TRBD1 (6 bases). There are 13 residues in the CDR3. V was shortened by 0 bases and J by 5 bases, with 8 bases between the two germline ends. CDR1 is SGHRS, CDR2 YFSETQ, per germline.